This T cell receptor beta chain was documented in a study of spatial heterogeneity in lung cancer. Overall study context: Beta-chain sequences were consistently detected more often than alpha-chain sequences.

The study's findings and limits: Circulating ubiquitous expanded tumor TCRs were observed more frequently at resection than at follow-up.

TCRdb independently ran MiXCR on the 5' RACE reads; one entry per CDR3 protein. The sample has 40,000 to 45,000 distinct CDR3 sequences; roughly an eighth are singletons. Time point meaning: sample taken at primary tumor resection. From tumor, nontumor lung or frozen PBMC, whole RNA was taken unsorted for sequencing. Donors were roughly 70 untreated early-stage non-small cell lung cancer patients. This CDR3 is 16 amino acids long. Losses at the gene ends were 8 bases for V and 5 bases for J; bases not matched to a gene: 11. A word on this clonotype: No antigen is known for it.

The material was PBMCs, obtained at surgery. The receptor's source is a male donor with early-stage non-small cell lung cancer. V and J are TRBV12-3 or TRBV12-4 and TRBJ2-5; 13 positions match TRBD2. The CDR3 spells CASGLTSGRLNETQYF. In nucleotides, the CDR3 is TGTGCCAGCGGCCTGACTAGCGGGAGGTTGAATGAGACCCAGTACTTC.